These 17 T cell receptor beta chains were all obtained from the same sample, sequenced in a study of cytomegalovirus exposure and HLA in healthy donors. With 60 Vbeta and 13 Jbeta primers, the PCR was carried out. Measured with immunoSEQ multiplex PCR; TCRdb has only the in-frame clones, and not every one. The sample gives 100,000 to 150,000 clones, about 81% of which show up once; 1.1% is in the top ten. The sequenced sample consisted of PBMCs. These receptors came from a woman aged 25 to 39 in good health and CMV-seronegative.

The V call is TRBV7-2, the J call TRBJ1-6; D is possibly TRBD1 (6 bases). Looked up from germline, CDR1 is SGHTA and CDR2 is FQGNSA. The CDR3 runs 15 residues. Between the trimmed V and J ends, which lost 1 base and 9 bases, there was a span of 13 bases. The CDR3: CASSLGVRDTSPLHF. The DNA for the CDR3 is TGTGCCAGCAGCTTAGGTGTCAGGGACACTTCACCCCTCCACTTT.

This clone appeared a few times. The rearrangement links TRBV5-4 to TRBJ1-4; 8 bases are a match to TRBD1. Germline V gene data show CDR1 as SGHNT and CDR2 as YYREEE (reference sequence). This CDR3 has 14 residues. Unmatched junction bases numbered 6, after V lost 3 bases and J lost 8 bases. The CDR3, as DNA: TGTGCCAGCAGCTACAGGGGGAAGGTCGAAAAACTGTTTTTT. Residues: CASSYRGKVEKLFF.

The V and J genes are TRBV4-1 and TRBJ1-2; TRBD1 agrees at 7 bases. The CDR3 spans 14 residues. The V gene end was trimmed by 3 bases and the J gene end by 4 bases; junction bases not matched to a gene: 5. Germline CDR1 and CDR2: MGHRA and YSYEKL. The CDR3 protein is CASSQSGQIYGYTF. In DNA form, the CDR3 reads TGCGCCAGCAGCCAGTCGGGACAGATCTATGGCTACACCTTC.

The J gene is TRBJ2-7, the V gene TRBV7-9; D is perhaps TRBD1 (6 bases). The CDR3 contains 11 residues. Germline CDR1 and CDR2: SEHNR and FQNEAQ (reference sequence). Trimming left V 8 bases short and J 4 bases short, with 9 bases between. The CDR3 here is CASGRGYEQYF. CDR3 in DNA: TGTGCCAGCGGCAGGGGATACGAGCAGTACTTC.

This rearrangement joins TRBV9 to TRBJ2-7; 10 nucleotides agree with TRBD1. This CDR3 is built from 15 residues. After removal of 3 bases from V and 2 bases from J, the junction contained 5 bases not matched to a gene. Germline-derived CDR1 and CDR2 are SGDLS and YYNGEE. Here the CDR3 DNA reads TGTGCCAGCAGCGAGACCGGGACAGGGGCCTACGAGCAGTACTTC. As protein: CASSETGTGAYEQYF.

The gene calls are TRBV5-4 and TRBJ2-1; 8 positions match TRBD1. Germline V gene data show CDR1 as SGHNT and CDR2 as YYREEE (reference sequence). The CDR3 runs 15 residues. V was pared by 5 bases and J by 2 bases, with 6 bases of the junction left unmatched. Here the CDR3 reads CASSKPGQAYNEQFF. In DNA form, the CDR3 reads TGTGCCAGCAGTAAACCGGGACAGGCCTACAATGAGCAGTTCTTC.

This chain connects TRBV15 to TRBJ1-4; 12 nucleotides line up with TRBD1. This CDR3 has 23 residues. V trimming: 4 bases; J trimming: 5 bases; junction bases outside the gene matches: 26. Germline V gene data show CDR1 as LNHNV and CDR2 as YYDKDF (reference sequence). The CDR3 DNA sequence: TGTGCCACCAGCACAGAGCGCGGGGGACAGGGGGCGCGATGGGATAAGTGGAATGAAAAACTGTTTTTT. It codes for CATSTERGGQGARWDKWNEKLFF.

V and J are TRBV6-6 and TRBJ2-2, with a tentative D call TRBD1 (5 bases). The germline V gene has CDR1 MNHNY and CDR2 SVGAGI (reference sequence). Between the trimmed V and J ends, which lost 4 bases and 2 bases, there was a span of 14 bases. This CDR3 is built from 16 residues. The CDR3 loop is CASSSVLGVNTGELFF. CDR3 DNA sequence: TGTGCCAGCAGTTCAGTCCTAGGGGTTAACACCGGGGAGCTGTTTTTT.

The chain links TRBV4-1 to TRBJ2-7; weak D call: TRBD2 (6 bases). The germline V gene encodes CDR1 MGHRA and CDR2 YSYEKL. The CDR3 is 13 residues long. V lost 3 bases and J lost 5, with 11 bases in between. The CDR3 DNA sequence: TGCGCCAGCAGCCAGGGGGGAGAGGACGAGCAGTACTTC. Translated: CASSQGGEDEQYF.

The J gene is TRBJ1-2, the V gene TRBV19; D unclear. The CDR3 totals 13 residues. Per the germline V gene, CDR1 is LNHDA and CDR2 is SQIVND (reference sequence). The ends were cut back, 5 bases at V and 7 bases at J, with 14 bases in the middle. The CDR3 here is CASSVGLPGGYTF. For the CDR3, the DNA is TGTGCCAGTAGTGTAGGCCTACCTGGTGGCTACACCTTC.

The chain joins TRBV7-2 to TRBJ2-2; 9 nucleotides line up with TRBD1. From germline, CDR1 is SGHTA and CDR2 FQGNSA. J was trimmed by 5 bases and V by 3 bases; bases with no gene match: 4. CDR3 length: 15 residues. The CDR3, as DNA: TGTGCCAGCAGCTTGGGACAGGGAAGTACCGGGGAGCTGTTTTTT. Protein: CASSLGQGSTGELFF.

V usage is TRBV5-1 and J usage is TRBJ2-1; 8 bases align to TRBD2. Germline V CDR1 and CDR2: SGHRS, YFSETQ. The CDR3 extends over 15 amino acids. Trimming at V came to 4 bases and at J to 4 bases, leaving 7 bases not matched to a gene. The CDR3 nucleotides are TGCGCCAGCAGCCTCGGGGGGGGTGTGTACAATGAGCAGTTCTTC. This gives the protein CASSLGGGVYNEQFF.

The chain is built from TRBV7-2 and TRBJ2-2; 9 bases line up with TRBD2. The germline V gene encodes CDR1 SGHTA and CDR2 FQGNSA. This CDR3 is built from 15 residues. J was trimmed by 8 bases and V by 3 bases; bases with no gene match: 7. The chain's CDR3 is CASSFSGLASGELFF. CDR3 coding DNA: TGTGCCAGCAGCTTCTCCGGACTAGCGTCTGGGGAGCTGTTTTTT.

Remarks on this clone: One junction end disagrees with the germline gene, perhaps due to a read error. The gene calls are TRBV7-9 and TRBJ2-2; 9 bases fit TRBD1. This CDR3 contains 16 residues. Germline CDR1 is SEHNR and CDR2 is FQNEAQ (reference sequence). The CDR3 loop reads CSSSLVGTGPTGELFF. The CDR3 nucleotides are TGTTCCAGCAGCTTAGTTGGGACAGGGCCCACCGGGGAGCTGTTTTTT.

The V gene is TRBV5-1, the J gene TRBJ1-6; 7 positions match TRBD1. Germline V lookup: CDR1 SGHRS, CDR2 YFSETQ. Unmatched junction bases numbered 1, after V lost 0 bases and J lost 7 bases. The CDR3 covers 14 residues. The CDR3 region is CASSLAQGNSPLHF. The CDR3 DNA follows: TGCGCCAGCAGCTTGGCACAGGGGAATTCACCCCTCCACTTT.

Only a few counts were recorded for this clone. This rearrangement joins TRBV5-1 to TRBJ2-3, with D perhaps matching TRBD2 (6 bases). Germline values: CDR1 SGHRS, CDR2 YFSETQ. The V gene lost 4 bases and the J gene lost 4 bases, with 13 bases spanning the gap. The length of the CDR3 is 14 residues. Written as DNA, the CDR3 is TGCGCCAGCAGCCAAGGGGAGGCCGCAGATACGCAGTATTTT. It specifies CASSQGEAADTQYF.

This clone was seen only once. J is TRBJ1-6 and V is TRBV7-8; D is perhaps TRBD1 (6 bases). The CDR3 extends over 17 amino acids. V was clipped by 1 base and J by 10 bases, with 20 bases between them. Per the germline V gene, CDR1 is SGHVS and CDR2 is FQNEAQ. This CDR3 reads CASSLDWSETGRSPLHF. CDR3 DNA: TGTGCCAGCAGCTTAGACTGGTCGGAGACAGGTCGCTCACCCCTCCACTTT.